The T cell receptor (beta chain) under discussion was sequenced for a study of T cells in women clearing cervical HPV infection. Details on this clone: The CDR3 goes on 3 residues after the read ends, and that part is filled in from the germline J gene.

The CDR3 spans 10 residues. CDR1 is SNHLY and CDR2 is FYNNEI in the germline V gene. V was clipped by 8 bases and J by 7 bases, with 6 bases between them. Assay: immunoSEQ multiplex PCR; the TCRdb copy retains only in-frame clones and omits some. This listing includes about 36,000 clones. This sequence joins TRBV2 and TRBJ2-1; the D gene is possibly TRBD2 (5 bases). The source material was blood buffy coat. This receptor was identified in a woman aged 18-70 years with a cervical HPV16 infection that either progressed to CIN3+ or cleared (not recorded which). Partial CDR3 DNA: TGTGCCAGCGGCGGGAATGAG. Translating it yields CASGGNE. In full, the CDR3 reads CASGGNEQFF. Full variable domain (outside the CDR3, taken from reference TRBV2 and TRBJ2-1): EPEVTQTPSHQVTQMGQEVILRCVPISNHLYFYWYRQILGQKVEFLVSFYNNEISEKSEIFDDQFSVERPDGSNFTLKIRSTKLEDSAMYFCASGGNEQFFGPGTRLTVL.